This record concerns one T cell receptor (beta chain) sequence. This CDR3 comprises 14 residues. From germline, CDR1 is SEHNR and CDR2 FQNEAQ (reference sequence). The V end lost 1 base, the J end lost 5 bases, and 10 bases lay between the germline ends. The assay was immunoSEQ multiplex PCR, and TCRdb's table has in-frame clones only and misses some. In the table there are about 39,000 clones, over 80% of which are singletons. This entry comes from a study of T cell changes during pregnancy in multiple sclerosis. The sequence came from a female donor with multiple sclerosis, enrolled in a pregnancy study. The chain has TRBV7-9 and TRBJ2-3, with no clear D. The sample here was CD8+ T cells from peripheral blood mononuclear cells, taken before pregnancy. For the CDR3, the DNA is TGTGCCAGCAGCTTAGAGGCCGGCGGAGATACGCAGTATTTT. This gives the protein CASSLEAGGDTQYF.